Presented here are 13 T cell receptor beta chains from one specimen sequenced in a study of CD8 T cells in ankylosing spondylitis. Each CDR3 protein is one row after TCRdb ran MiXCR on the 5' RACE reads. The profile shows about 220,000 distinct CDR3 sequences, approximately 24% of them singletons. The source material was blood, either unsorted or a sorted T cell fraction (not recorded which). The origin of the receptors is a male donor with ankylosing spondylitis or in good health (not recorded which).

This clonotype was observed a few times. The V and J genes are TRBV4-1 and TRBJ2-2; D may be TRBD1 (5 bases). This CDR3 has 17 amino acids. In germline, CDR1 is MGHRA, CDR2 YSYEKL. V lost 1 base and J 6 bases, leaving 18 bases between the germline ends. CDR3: CASSQAGFQTYPGELFF. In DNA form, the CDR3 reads TGCGCCAGCAGCCAAGCAGGGTTCCAAACCTACCCCGGGGAGCTGTTTTTT.

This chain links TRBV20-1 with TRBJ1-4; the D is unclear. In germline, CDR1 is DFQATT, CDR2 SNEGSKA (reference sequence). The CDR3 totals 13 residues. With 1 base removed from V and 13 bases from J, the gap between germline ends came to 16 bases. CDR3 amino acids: CSARVTQPGRLFF. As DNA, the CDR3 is TGCAGTGCTAGAGTTACACAACCCGGCAGACTGTTTTTT.

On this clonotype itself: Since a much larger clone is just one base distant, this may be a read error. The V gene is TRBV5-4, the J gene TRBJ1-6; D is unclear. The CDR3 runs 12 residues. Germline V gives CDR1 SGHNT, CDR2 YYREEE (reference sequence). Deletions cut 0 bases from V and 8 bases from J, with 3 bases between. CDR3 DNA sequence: TGTGCCAGCAGCTTGGCGGATTCACCCCTCCACTTT. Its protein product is CASSLADSPLHF.

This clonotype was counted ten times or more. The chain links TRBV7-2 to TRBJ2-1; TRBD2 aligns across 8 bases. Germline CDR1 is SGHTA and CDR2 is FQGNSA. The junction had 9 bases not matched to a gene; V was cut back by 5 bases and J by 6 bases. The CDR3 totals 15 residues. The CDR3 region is CASSHGSGRRNEQFF. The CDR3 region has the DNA TGTGCCAGCAGCCACGGGAGCGGGAGACGCAATGAGCAGTTCTTC.

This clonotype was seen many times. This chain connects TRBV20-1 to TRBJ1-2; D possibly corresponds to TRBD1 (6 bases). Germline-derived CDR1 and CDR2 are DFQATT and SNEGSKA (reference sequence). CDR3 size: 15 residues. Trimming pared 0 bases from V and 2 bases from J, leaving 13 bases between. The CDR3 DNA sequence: TGCAGTGCTAGAGAAACAGGGATGATAAACTATGGCTACACCTTC. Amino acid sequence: CSARETGMINYGYTF.

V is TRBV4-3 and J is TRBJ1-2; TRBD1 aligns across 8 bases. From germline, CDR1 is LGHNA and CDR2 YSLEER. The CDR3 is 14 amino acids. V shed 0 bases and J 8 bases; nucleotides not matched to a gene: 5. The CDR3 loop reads CASSQEEDRAGYTF. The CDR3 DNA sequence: TGCGCCAGCAGCCAAGAAGAGGACAGGGCCGGCTACACCTTC.

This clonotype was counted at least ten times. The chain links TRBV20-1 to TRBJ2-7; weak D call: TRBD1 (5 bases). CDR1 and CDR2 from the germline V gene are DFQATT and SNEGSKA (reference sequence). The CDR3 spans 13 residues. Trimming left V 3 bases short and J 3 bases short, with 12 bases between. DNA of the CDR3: TGCAGTGCTAGGGCGCTTAGGGGCTACGAGCAGTACTTC. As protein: CSARALRGYEQYF.

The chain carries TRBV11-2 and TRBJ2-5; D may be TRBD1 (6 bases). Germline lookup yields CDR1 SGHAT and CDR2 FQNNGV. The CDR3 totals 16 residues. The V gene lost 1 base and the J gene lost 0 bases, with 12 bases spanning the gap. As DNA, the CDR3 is TGTGCCAGCAGCTTAGGGGCCAGGGGTTACCAAGAGACCCAGTACTTC. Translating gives CASSLGARGYQETQYF.

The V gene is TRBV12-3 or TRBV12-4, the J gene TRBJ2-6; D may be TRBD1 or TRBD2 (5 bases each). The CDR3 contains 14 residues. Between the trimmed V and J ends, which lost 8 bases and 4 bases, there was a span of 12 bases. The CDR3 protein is CASAQWDGANVLTF. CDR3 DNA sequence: TGTGCCAGCGCTCAGTGGGACGGGGCCAACGTCCTGACTTTC.

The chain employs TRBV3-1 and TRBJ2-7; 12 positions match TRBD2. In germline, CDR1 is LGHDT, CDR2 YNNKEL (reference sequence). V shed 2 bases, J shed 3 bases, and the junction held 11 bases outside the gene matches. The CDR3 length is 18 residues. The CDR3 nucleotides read TGTGCCAGCAGCCAACTATCTAGCGGGAGGGCCACGGGCTACGAGCAGTACTTC. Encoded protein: CASSQLSSGRATGYEQYF.

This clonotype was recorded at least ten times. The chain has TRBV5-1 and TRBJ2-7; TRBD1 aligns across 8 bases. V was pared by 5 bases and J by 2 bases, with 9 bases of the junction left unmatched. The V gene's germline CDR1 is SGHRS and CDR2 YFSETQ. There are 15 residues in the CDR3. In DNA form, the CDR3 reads TGCGCCAGCAGTCTTACAGGGGGTTCCCCCTACGAGCAGTACTTC. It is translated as CASSLTGGSPYEQYF.

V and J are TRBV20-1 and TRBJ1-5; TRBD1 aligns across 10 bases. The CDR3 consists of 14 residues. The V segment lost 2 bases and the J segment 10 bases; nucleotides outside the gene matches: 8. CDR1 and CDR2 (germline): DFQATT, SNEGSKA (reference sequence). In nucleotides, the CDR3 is TGCAGTGCTAGAACAACCGGGACAGGGGACCCCCAGCATTTT. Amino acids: CSARTTGTGDPQHF.

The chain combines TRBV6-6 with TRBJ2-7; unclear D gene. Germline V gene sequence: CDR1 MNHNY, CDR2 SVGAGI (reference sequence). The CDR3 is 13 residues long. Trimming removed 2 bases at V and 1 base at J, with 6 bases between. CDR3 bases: TGTGCCAGCAGTTACCGAAGTTCCTACGAGCAGTACTTC. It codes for CASSYRSSYEQYF.